This T cell receptor beta chain was obtained from a study of T cells in Graves' hyperthyroidism and ophthalmopathy. Broader study findings: With a median lead of roughly 6.8 months before onset, the model predicted ophthalmopathy. Stable hyperthyroidism and ophthalmopathy were separated using 13 V-J signatures.

The ends were cut back, 7 bases at V and 5 bases at J, with 24 bases in the middle. This CDR3 region has 16 residues. Germline V CDR1 and CDR2: DFQATT, SNEGSKA (reference sequence). Graves' hyperthyroidism without ophthalmopathy progression within 18 months was termed stable. PBMCs were sourced from more than 9 ml fresh peripheral blood. Amplification yielded TCR beta CDR3 regions, with RNA transcripts as the source. The study used the HTBI primer set for a first-round RT-PCR of the TCR CDR3. A single record per CDR3 protein comes from TCRdb applying MiXCR to the multiplex PCR reads. The table records around 300,000 distinct CDR3 sequences, roughly 13% of them present only once. There are a few counts of this clonotype. Its target is not known.

Sequences were obtained from blood. J is TRBJ2-1 and V is TRBV20-1; a weak D match, TRBD1 (6 bases). The TCR comes from a woman in her thirties or forties with Graves' hyperthyroidism. CDR3 in amino acids: CSVLLVGQLLHNEQFF. CDR3 sequence (DNA): TGCAGTGTTCTGCTGGTAGGACAGCTTCTACACAATGAGCAGTTCTTC.